What follows are 4 T cell receptor beta chains derived from one specimen sequenced in a study of blood T cell repertoires in COVID-19. Sequencing used immunoSEQ multiplex PCR; TCRdb keeps in-frame clones, though not all of them. The table shows hundreds of thousands of clones, with approximately 90% occurring only once. The sequenced material came from PBMCs or T cells enriched from blood (not recorded which). These receptors came from a man aged 45 to 65 who had been exposed to COVID-19.

The rearrangement uses TRBV4-1 and TRBJ2-3; a weak D match, TRBD2 (5 bases). Germline V gene data show CDR1 as MGHRA and CDR2 as YSYEKL. CDR3 length: 16 residues. Trimming shortened V by 1 base and J by 2 bases, and 13 bases separated the two germline ends. The CDR3 sequence: CASSQGERWATDTQYF. CDR3 DNA sequence: TGCGCCAGCAGCCAAGGGGAGCGGTGGGCCACAGATACGCAGTATTTT.

This clone was observed a few times. The chain has TRBV27 and TRBJ1-5; TRBD1 matches 8 bases. In germline, CDR1 is MNHEY, CDR2 SMNVEV (reference sequence). The J segment lost 0 bases and the V segment lost 8 bases, leaving 9 bases of the junction unmatched. The CDR3 totals 16 residues. CDR3 sequence (DNA): TGTGCCAGCGGCGAGCAGGGGGCGTATAGCAATCAGCCCCAGCATTTT. As protein: CASGEQGAYSNQPQHF.

The chain couples TRBV5-1 to TRBJ2-1; TRBD2 matches at 11 bases. The CDR3 loop spans 15 amino acids. Germline CDR1 reads SGHRS; CDR2 reads YFSETQ. Trimming removed 2 bases from V and 5 bases from J; junction bases left unmatched: 3. CDR3 coding DNA: TGCGCCAGCAGCTTAAAACTAGCGGGGGACAATGAGCAGTTCTTC. This codes for CASSLKLAGDNEQFF.

The chain recombines TRBV7-9 with TRBJ1-4; possible D gene TRBD1, 5 bases. Trimming cost V 4 bases and J 7 bases, with 7 bases left between them. Germline CDR1 is SEHNR and CDR2 is FQNEAQ (reference sequence). This CDR3 spans 12 amino acids. The CDR3 region has the DNA TGTGCCAGCAGCTCGGGACTTGAAAAACTGTTTTTT. This translates into CASSSGLEKLFF.